The present entry profiles one TCR beta chain with its context. At the DNA level, this CDR3 is encoded by other sequences in the same sample as well. The data belong to a study of blood T cell repertoires in COVID-19. For the study at large: Samples taken during acute and convalescent COVID-19 were collected in the United States, Italy and Spain. T cells, B-cell-depleted T cells, or PBMCs supplied cDNA or gDNA.

The Seattle site enrolled patients during active infection and followed them longitudinally. In the source study's methods: Amplification of reference gene primers was used by the study to estimate nucleated cell counts. Measured with immunoSEQ multiplex PCR; TCRdb has only the in-frame clones, and not every one. That table furnishes V, J and clone size, whereas the DNA furnished D and trimming. The data contain fewer than 400,000 clones, roughly 90% of them singletons. With 0 bases removed from V and 7 bases from J, the gap between germline ends came to 6 bases. Germline V gene sequence: CDR1 GTSNPN, CDR2 SVGIG (reference sequence). There are 11 residues in the CDR3.

This receptor was obtained from a woman aged 25 to 45 with COVID-19, enrolled during active disease. The sequenced sample consisted of peripheral blood. The V and J genes are TRBV30 and TRBJ1-1; D unresolved. The chain's CDR3 is CAWSVRVEAFF. CDR3 coding DNA: TGTGCCTGGAGTGTACGAGTTGAAGCTTTCTTT. The full variable domain, rest sourced from reference TRBV30 and TRBJ1-1, is SQTIHQWPATLVQPVGSPLSLECTVEGTSNPNLYWYRQAAGRGLQLLFYSVGIGQISSEVPQNLSASRPQDRQFILSSKKLLLSDSGFYLCAWSVRVEAFFGQGTRLTVV.